This T cell receptor beta chain stems from a study of blood T cell repertoires in COVID-19. Study background: Donors in the United States, Italy and Spain gave samples during acute or convalescent COVID-19. PBMCs, B-cell-depleted T cells, or T cells provided the cDNA or gDNA that made up the material.

Clones were sequenced by immunoSEQ multiplex PCR, and TCRdb holds only the in-frame ones, with some missing. This table has about 92,000 clones, 60% to 85% appearing once. The germline CDR1 and CDR2 sequences are MRHNA and SNTAGT. Trimming removed 4 bases from V and 1 base from J; junction bases left unmatched: 5. The length of the CDR3 is 15 residues. This clone appeared many times. The chain employs TRBV6-4 and TRBJ2-3; 7 bases map to TRBD2. Sequencing was done on a sample of peripheral blood. This receptor was obtained from a man aged 50-60 years who had recovered from COVID-19. The CDR3 region has the DNA TGTGCCAGCAGTGCGGGCCGGGGGGGCACAGATACGCAGTATTTT. Translating gives CASSAGRGGTDTQYF.